The 6 T cell receptor beta chains below come from one sample, sequenced in a study of cytomegalovirus exposure and HLA in healthy donors. The PCR employed 60 Vbeta primers together with 13 Jbeta primers. Assay: immunoSEQ multiplex PCR; the TCRdb copy retains only in-frame clones and omits some. This table has around 150,000 clones, 72% appearing once. The sample taken for sequencing was PBMCs. Source of these receptors: a man aged 45-65 years in good health and CMV-seropositive.

The chain joins TRBV6-1 to TRBJ2-5; tentative D call: TRBD2 (5 bases). The end of the DNA fits TRBJ2-7 better, so the J call may be wrong. Germline V gene lookup returns CDR1 MNHNS and CDR2 SASEGT. This CDR3 contains 13 residues. CDR3 in DNA: TGTGCCAGCAGGGAGACTACGTTCTACGAGCAGTACTTC. Its translation: CASRETTFYEQYF.

Points on this clone: Its ends do not fully match the called genes, so a read error is possible. This sequence joins TRBV6-5 and TRBJ2-2, with 7 nucleotides matching TRBD1. This CDR3 contains 15 residues. Germline CDR1 and CDR2: MNHEY and SVGAGI. Here the CDR3 DNA reads TGTGCCAGCAGTTACGACAGGGCGAAGACCGGGGAGCTGTTTTTT. This translates into CASSYDRAKTGELFF.

The chain joins TRBV5-1 to TRBJ2-1; possible D gene TRBD2, 5 bases. This CDR3 contains 14 residues. Trimming pared 0 bases from V and 6 bases from J, leaving 10 bases between. Germline V gives CDR1 SGHRS, CDR2 YFSETQ. CDR3 residues: CASSLAASPNEQFF. As DNA, the CDR3 is TGCGCCAGCAGCTTGGCCGCTAGCCCCAATGAGCAGTTCTTC.

The chain recombines TRBV7-2 with TRBJ1-4; 7 bases align to TRBD1. V shed 3 bases and J 6 bases; nucleotides not matched to a gene: 10. CDR1 is SGHTA and CDR2 is FQGNSA in the germline V gene. This CDR3 contains 16 residues. The chain's CDR3 is CASSLKKGRGDEKLFF. The CDR3 DNA sequence: TGTGCCAGCAGCTTGAAAAAGGGCAGGGGGGATGAAAAACTGTTTTTT. Together with reference TRBV7-2 and TRBJ1-4, the CDR3 gives the full variable domain: GAGVSQSPSNKVTEKGKDVELRCDPISGHTALYWYRQSLGQGLEFLIYFQGNSAPDKSGLPSDRFSAERTGGSVSTLTIQRTQQEDSAVYLCASSLKKGRGDEKLFFGSGTQLSVL.

This clone was found a few times. V gene TRBV2 combines with J gene TRBJ2-1, with TRBD1 identical over 9 bases. Germline trimming cut 5 bases from V and 7 bases from J; bases unmatched to any gene: 15. The germline V gene encodes CDR1 SNHLY and CDR2 FYNNEI. The CDR3 has 17 amino acids. The CDR3 sequence: CASSSPRDRADPNEQFF. The CDR3, as DNA: TGTGCCAGCAGTTCTCCGAGGGACAGGGCTGATCCTAATGAGCAGTTCTTC.

There are a few counts of this clone. The chain combines TRBV4-2 with TRBJ2-6, with D possibly being TRBD1 (6 bases). This CDR3 has 20 amino acids. Trimming removed 2 bases at V and 3 bases at J, with 23 bases between. In germline, CDR1 is LGHNA, CDR2 YNFKEQ. CDR3 amino acids: CASSQLPSTGLGGGANVLTF. Written as DNA, the CDR3 is TGTGCCAGCAGCCAACTCCCCTCGACAGGCCTTGGGGGTGGGGCCAACGTCCTGACTTTC.